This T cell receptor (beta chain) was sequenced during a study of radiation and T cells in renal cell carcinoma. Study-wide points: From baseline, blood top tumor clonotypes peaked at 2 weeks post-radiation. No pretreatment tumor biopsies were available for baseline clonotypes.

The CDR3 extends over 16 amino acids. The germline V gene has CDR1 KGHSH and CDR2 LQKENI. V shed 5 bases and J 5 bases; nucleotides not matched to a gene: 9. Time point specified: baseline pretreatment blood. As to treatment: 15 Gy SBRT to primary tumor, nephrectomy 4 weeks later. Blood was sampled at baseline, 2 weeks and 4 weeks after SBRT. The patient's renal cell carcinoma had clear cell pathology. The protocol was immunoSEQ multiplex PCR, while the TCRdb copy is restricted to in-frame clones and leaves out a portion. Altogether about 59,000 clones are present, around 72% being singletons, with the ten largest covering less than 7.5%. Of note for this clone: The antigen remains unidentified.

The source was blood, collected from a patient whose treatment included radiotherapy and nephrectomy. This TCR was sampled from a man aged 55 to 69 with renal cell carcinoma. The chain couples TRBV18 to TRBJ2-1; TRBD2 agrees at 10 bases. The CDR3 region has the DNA TGTGCCAGCTCAGCGACGAGCGGGGGGGTTAACAATGAGCAGTTCTTC. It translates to CASSATSGGVNNEQFF.